The present T cell receptor beta chain was sequenced within a study of Graves' ophthalmopathy and Graves' hyperthyroidism. Study-level findings and limits: In blood appeared most of the expanded thyroid clonotypes whose frequency exceeded 0.001.

Scientists amplified the TCR beta CDR3 regions from RNA transcripts. RT-PCR was first run with HTBI primers, then multiplex PCR in a second round. TCRdb reprocessed the multiplex PCR reads via MiXCR and lists one record per CDR3 protein. The table has over a million distinct CDR3 sequences, about 40% seen once. Clinical symptoms and serum thyroxine were used for diagnosis; TRAb, thyroid ultrasound and orbital computed tomography were also relied on. A note on this clonotype: Its antigen is still unknown. This clone may be a read error of a much larger clone one base away.

Trimming removed 3 bases at V and 3 bases at J, with 6 bases between. CDR3 length: 11 amino acids. CDR1 and CDR2 (germline): DFQATT, SNEGSKA (reference sequence). The V call is TRBV20-1, the J call TRBJ2-7; D is undetermined. The sequencing input was peripheral blood or thyroid tissue (not recorded which). The origin of this receptor is an adult man with Graves' hyperthyroidism. Here the CDR3 reads CSASFIYEQYF. CDR3 DNA sequence: TGCAGTGCTAGTTTTATCTACGAGCAGTACTTC.